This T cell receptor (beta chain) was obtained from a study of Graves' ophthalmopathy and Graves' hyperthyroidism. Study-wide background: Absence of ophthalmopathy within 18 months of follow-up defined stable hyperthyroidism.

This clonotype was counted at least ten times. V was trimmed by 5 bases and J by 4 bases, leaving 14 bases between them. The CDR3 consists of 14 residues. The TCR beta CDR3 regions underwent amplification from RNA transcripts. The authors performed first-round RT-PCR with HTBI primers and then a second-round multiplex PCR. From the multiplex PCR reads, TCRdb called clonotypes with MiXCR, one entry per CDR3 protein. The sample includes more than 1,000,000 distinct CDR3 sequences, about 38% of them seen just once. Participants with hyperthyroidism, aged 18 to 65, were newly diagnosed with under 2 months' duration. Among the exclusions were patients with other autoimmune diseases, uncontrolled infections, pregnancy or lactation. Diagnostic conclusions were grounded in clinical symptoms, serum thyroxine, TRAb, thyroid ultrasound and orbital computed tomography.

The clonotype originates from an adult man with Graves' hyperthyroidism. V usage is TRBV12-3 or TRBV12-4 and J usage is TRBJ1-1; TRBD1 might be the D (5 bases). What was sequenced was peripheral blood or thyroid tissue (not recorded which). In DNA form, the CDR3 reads TGTGCCAGCAGTCCGCAGGGTAGGTTCACTGAAGCTTTCTTT. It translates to CASSPQGRFTEAFF.